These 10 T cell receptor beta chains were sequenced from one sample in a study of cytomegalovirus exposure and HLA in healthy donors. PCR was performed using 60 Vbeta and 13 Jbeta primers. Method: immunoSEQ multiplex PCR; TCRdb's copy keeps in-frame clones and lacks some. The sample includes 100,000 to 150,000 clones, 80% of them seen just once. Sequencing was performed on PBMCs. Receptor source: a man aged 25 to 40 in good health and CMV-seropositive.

CDR3 loop: CASSLYGGYTEAFF. DNA for the CDR3: TGCGCCAGCAGCTTATATGGAGGGTACACTGAAGCTTTCTTT. V gene TRBV5-1 combines with J gene TRBJ1-1; no clear D. Trimming cost V 2 bases and J 3 bases, with 11 bases left between them. Germline assignment: CDR1 SGHRS and CDR2 YFSETQ. The CDR3 loop spans 14 amino acids.

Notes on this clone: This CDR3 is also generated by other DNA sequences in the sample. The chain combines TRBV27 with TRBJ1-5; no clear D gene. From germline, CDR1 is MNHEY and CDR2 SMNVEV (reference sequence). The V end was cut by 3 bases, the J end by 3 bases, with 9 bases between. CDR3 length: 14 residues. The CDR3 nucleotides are TGTGCCAGCAGTTTCCGAGGGTACAATCAGCCCCAGCATTTT. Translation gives CASSFRGYNQPQHF.

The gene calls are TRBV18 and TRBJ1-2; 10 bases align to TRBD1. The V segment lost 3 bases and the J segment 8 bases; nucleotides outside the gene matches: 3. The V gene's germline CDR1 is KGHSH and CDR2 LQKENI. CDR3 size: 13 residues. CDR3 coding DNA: TGTGCCAGCTCACCCCAGACAGGGGGCGGCTACACCTTC. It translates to CASSPQTGGGYTF.

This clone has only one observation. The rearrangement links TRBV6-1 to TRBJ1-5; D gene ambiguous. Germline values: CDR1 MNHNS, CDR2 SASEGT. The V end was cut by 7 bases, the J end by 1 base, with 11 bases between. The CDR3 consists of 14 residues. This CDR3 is CASIRSGSNQPQHF. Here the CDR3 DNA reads TGTGCCAGCATTCGGTCAGGAAGCAATCAGCCCCAGCATTTT.

The CDR3 coding sequence is TGTGCCAGCAGTGTAGGGGGCCGAAGTTACAATGAGCAGTTCTTC. It translates to CASSVGGRSYNEQFF. This chain links TRBV7-3 with TRBJ2-1, with 7 bases identical to TRBD1. The CDR3 runs to 15 residues. Germline lookup yields CDR1 SGHTA and CDR2 FQGTGA. Germline trimming cut 6 bases from V and 4 bases from J; bases unmatched to any gene: 9.

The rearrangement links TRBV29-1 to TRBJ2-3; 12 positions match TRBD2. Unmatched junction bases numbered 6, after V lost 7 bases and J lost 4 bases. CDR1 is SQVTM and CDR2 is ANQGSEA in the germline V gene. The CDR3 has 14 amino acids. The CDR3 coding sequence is TGCAGCGCCAAGACTAGCGGGGGCCCAGATACGCAGTATTTT. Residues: CSAKTSGGPDTQYF.

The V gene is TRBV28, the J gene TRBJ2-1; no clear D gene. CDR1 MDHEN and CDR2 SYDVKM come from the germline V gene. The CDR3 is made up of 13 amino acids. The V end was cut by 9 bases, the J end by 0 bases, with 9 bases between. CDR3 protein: CASQMFSYNEQFF. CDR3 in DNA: TGTGCCAGTCAGATGTTCTCCTACAATGAGCAGTTCTTC.

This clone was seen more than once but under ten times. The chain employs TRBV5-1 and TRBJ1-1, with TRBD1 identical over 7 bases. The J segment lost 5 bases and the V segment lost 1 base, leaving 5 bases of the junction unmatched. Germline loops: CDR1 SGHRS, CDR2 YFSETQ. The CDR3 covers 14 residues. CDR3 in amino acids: CASSLRGRGTEAFF. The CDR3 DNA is TGCGCCAGCAGCTTGAGGGGGCGAGGAACTGAAGCTTTCTTT.

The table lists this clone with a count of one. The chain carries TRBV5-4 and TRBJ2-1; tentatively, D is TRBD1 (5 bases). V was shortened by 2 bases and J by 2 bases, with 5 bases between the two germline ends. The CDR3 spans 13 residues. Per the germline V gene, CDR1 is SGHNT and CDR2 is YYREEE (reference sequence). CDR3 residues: CASSFRAYNEQFF. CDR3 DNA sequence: TGTGCCAGCAGCTTCAGGGCCTACAATGAGCAGTTCTTC.

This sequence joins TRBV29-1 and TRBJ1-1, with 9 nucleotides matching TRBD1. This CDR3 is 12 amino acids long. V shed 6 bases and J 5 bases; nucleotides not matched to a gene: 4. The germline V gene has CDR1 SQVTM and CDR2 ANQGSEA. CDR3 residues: CSVRTGVTEAFF. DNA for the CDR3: TGCAGCGTAAGGACAGGGGTTACTGAAGCTTTCTTT.